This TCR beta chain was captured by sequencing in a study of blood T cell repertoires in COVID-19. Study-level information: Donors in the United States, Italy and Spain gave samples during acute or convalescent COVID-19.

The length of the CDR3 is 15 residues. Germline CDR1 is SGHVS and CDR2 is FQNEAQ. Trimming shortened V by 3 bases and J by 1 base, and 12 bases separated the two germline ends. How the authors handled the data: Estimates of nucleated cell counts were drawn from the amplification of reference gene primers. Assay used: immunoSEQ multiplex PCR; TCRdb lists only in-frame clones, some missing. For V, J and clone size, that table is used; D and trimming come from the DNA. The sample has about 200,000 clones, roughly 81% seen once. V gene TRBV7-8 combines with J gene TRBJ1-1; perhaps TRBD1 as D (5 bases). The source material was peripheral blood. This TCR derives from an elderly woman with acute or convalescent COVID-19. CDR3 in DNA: TGTGCCAGCAGCTTTGGGGGACTGGGGAACACTGAAGCTTTCTTT. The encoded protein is CASSFGGLGNTEAFF.